This is a list of T cell receptor beta chains from one sample in a study of CD8 T cells in ankylosing spondylitis. Using its own MiXCR run on the 5' RACE reads, TCRdb lists one record per CDR3 protein. The sample shows approximately 300,000 distinct CDR3 sequences, less than 25% of them seen only once. Sequencing was done on a sample of blood, either unsorted or a sorted T cell fraction (not recorded which). The receptors shown here come from a female donor with ankylosing spondylitis or in good health (not recorded which). Both conserved end residues are part of each CDR3. The D gene is left open where the match is weak. Clone size, where shown, is once, few, many, or a class for clones that have expanded.

abundance | j_gene | v_gene | d_gene | CDR3nt | CDR3aa
NA | TRBJ2-1 | TRBV12-1 | NA | TGCGCCAGCAGTGAGGGACTACCGAAATTGAGCTCCTACAATGAGCAGTTCTTC | CASSEGLPKLSSYNEQFF
few | TRBJ1-3 | TRBV7-2 | NA | TGTGCCAGCAGACCTGGGTCGGGAAACACCATATATTTT | CASRPGSGNTIYF
few | TRBJ2-2 | TRBV12-3/TRBV12-4 | NA | TGTGCCAGCAGTTCACGCCTGACACCTCACACCGGGGAGCTGTTTTTT | CASSSRLTPHTGELFF
few | TRBJ2-1 | TRBV5-1 | NA | TGCGCCAGCAGCCCCCGCCGGGGGAGTTACAATGAGCAGTTCTTC | CASSPRRGSYNEQFF
many | TRBJ1-1 | TRBV7-9 | NA | TGTGCCAGCAGCTTAACAGGTATGAACACTGAAGCTTTCTTT | CASSLTGMNTEAFF
few | TRBJ2-7 | TRBV10-3 | NA | TGTGCCATCGGGACCTCTACCTACGAGCAGTACTTC | CAIGTSTYEQYF
few | TRBJ2-5 | TRBV6-2/TRBV6-3 | TRBD1 | TGTGCGACCGGAAGAGGACAGGGGGGAGCAGAGACCCAGTACTTC | CATGRGQGGAETQYF
NA | TRBJ2-3 | TRBV29-1 | TRBD2 | TGCAGCGCCGACCGGACTAGCGGGAGGACAGATACGCAGTATTTT | CSADRTSGRTDTQYF
few | TRBJ2-1 | TRBV4-3 | NA | TGCGCCAGCAGCCCAGCACTAGGACGAGCGTCCCACAATGAGCAGTTCTTC | CASSPALGRASHNEQFF
NA | TRBJ2-2 | TRBV11-2 | TRBD2 | TGTGCCAGCAGCCTGGAGGGCTACCTAGCGGGAGACACCGGGGAGCTGTTTTTT | CASSLEGYLAGDTGELFF
once | TRBJ2-7 | TRBV27 | TRBD2 | TGTGCCAGCAGCTATGAGGGAGCCCCTCGAGCTAGCGGGAGAAAATACGAGCAGTACTTC | CASSYEGAPRASGRKYEQYF
few | TRBJ2-5 | TRBV20-1 | NA | TGCAGTGCGGGGGGGACAGAAGAGACCCAGTACTTC | CSAGGTEETQYF
NA | TRBJ2-5 | TRBV20-1 | TRBD2 | TGCAGTGCAGGGGGACTAGCGGACATCCAAGAGACCCAGTACTTC | CSAGGLADIQETQYF
NA | TRBJ2-7 | TRBV6-1 | TRBD1 | TGTGCCAGCAGTGATGTAGGGCAGGGGGTCTACGAGCAGTACTTC | CASSDVGQGVYEQYF
few | TRBJ1-1 | TRBV4-3 | NA | TGCGCCAGCAGCCAAGATGGAAGGAGTAGCACTGAAGCTTTCTTT | CASSQDGRSSTEAFF
NA | TRBJ2-7 | TRBV7-6 | TRBD2 | TGTGCCAGCACCCAGGGGGGGGTTAGCGGGAGTTACGAGCAGTACTTC | CASTQGGVSGSYEQYF
many | TRBJ1-1 | TRBV12-3/TRBV12-4 | NA | TGTGCCAGCAGTCTTCGACAGAACACTGAAGCTTTCTTT | CASSLRQNTEAFF
NA | TRBJ2-5 | TRBV5-1 | NA | TGCGCCAGCAGCTTGCAGGCGGGCACAAGCGCCCAGTACTTC | CASSLQAGTSAQYF